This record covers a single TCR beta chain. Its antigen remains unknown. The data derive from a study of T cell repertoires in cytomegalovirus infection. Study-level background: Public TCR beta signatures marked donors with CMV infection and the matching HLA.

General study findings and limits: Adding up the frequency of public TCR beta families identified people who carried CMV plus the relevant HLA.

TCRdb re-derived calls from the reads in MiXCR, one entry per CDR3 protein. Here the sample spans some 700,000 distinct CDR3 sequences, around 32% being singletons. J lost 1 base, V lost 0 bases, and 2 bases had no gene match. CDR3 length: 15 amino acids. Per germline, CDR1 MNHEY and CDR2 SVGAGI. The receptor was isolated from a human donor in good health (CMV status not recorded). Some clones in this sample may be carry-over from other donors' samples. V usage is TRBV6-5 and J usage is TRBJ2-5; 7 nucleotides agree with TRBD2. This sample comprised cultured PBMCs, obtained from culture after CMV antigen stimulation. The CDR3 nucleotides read TGTGCCAGCAGTTACTCGCCTAGCGGCCAAGAGACCCAGTACTTC. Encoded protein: CASSYSPSGQETQYF.